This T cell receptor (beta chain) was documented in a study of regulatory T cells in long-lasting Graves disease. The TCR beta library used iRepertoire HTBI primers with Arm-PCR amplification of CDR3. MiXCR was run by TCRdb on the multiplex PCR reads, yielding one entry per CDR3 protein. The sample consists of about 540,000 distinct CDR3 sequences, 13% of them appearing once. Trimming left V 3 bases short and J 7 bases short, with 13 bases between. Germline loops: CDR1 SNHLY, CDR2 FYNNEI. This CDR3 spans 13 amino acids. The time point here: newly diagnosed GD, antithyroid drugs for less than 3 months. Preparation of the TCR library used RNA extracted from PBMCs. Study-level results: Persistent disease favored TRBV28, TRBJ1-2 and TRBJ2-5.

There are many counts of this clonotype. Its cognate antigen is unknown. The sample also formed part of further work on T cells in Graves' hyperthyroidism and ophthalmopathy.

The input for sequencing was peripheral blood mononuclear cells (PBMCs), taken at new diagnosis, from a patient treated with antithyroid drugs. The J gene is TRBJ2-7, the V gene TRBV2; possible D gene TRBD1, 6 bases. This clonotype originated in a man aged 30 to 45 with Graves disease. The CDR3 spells CASSETTGREQYF. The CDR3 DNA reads TGTGCCAGCAGTGAGACCACAGGGAGAGAGCAGTACTTC.